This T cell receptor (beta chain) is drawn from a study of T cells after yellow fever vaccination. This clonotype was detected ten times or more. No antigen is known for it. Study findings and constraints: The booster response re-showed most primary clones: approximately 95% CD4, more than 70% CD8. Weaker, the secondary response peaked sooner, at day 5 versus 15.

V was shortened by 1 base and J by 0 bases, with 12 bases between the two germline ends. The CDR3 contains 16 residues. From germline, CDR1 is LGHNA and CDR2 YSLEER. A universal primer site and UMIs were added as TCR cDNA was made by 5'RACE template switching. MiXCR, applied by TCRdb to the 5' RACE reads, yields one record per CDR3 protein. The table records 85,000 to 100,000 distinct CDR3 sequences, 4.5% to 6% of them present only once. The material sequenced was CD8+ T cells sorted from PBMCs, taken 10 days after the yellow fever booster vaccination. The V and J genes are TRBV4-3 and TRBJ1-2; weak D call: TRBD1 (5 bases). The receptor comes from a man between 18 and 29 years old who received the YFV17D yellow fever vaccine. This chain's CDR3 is CASSQAYWGPNYGYTF. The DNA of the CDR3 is TGCGCCAGCAGCCAAGCGTACTGGGGCCCTAACTATGGCTACACCTTC.